The 17 T cell receptor beta chains below all came from one sample that was sequenced in a study of shared clonotypes between healthy human individuals. TCRdb keeps only in-frame clones here, not all; method: immunoSEQ multiplex PCR. The sample shows over a million clones, approximately 80% of them seen only once. The sequenced sample was memory CD4+ T cells from PBMCs. The subset: CD45RA-negative fraction. The source is a man between 18 and 35 years old in good health. Some clones in this sample may be carry-over from other donors' samples.

The CDR3 bases are TGTGCCAGCAGGAATAGCGGAACCTACGAGCAGTACTTC. Residues: CASRNSGTYEQYF. The chain links TRBV7-9 to TRBJ2-7; possible D gene TRBD2, 6 bases. V lost 6 bases and J 2 bases, leaving 11 bases between the germline ends. This CDR3 is 13 amino acids long. Per germline, CDR1 SEHNR and CDR2 FQNEAQ (reference sequence).

J is TRBJ1-2 and V is TRBV7-3; 7 bases are a match to TRBD1. This CDR3 is built from 15 residues. Germline loops: CDR1 SGHTA, CDR2 FQGTGA. V lost 5 bases, J lost 8 bases, and 14 bases stayed unmatched. The CDR3 sequence: CASSPGQALIGGYTF. The CDR3 DNA follows: TGTGCCAGCAGCCCTGGACAGGCCCTCATCGGGGGCTACACCTTC.

The CDR3 protein is CASSVSRDRGNEQFF. The CDR3 DNA reads as TGTGCCAGCAGCGTCTCCCGGGACAGGGGCAATGAGCAGTTCTTC. The rearrangement joins TRBV9 to TRBJ2-1, with 10 bases matching TRBD1. CDR1 and CDR2 from the germline V gene are SGDLS and YYNGEE. V was clipped by 2 bases and J by 6 bases; unmatched bases: 5. This CDR3 has 15 residues.

This chain links TRBV2 with TRBJ2-5; the D is unclear. The germline gives CDR1 SNHLY, CDR2 FYNNEI. CDR3 length equals 11 residues. Trimming pared 6 bases from V and 5 bases from J, leaving 7 bases between. The CDR3 is CASSARETQYF. In DNA, the CDR3 is TGTGCCAGCAGCGCAAGGGAGACCCAGTACTTC.

The chain carries TRBV19 and TRBJ2-5; 12 bases map to TRBD2. The end of the DNA is better explained by TRBJ2-7, so the J call may be wrong. The germline gives CDR1 LNHDA, CDR2 SQIVND (reference sequence). The CDR3 runs 18 residues. The CDR3 sequence is CASSPTLGGGTSGYEQYF. CDR3 DNA: TGTGCCAGTAGTCCTACCCTTGGGGGGGGGACTAGCGGGTACGAGCAGTACTTC.

The J gene is TRBJ1-1, the V gene TRBV5-3; D possibly corresponds to TRBD1 (5 bases). TRBV5-3 carries the ORF label, with uncertain function. Trimming shortened V by 3 bases and J by 3 bases, and 12 bases separated the two germline ends. This CDR3 has 14 amino acids. The DNA for the CDR3 is TGTGCCAGAAGCTGGGACGGTTGGGACACTGAAGCTTTCTTT. Residues: CARSWDGWDTEAFF.

This chain connects TRBV9 to TRBJ2-2, with TRBD1 matching 9 bases. V was clipped by 5 bases and J by 7 bases; unmatched bases: 18. The germline V gene encodes CDR1 SGDLS and CDR2 YYNGEE. CDR3 length equals 18 residues. The CDR3 bases are TGTGCCAGCAGTTCACTTACCACAGGGGGCAAAAGGGGCGGGGAGCTGTTTTTT. Translation: CASSSLTTGGKRGGELFF.

The chain couples TRBV5-1 to TRBJ1-1; no firm D call. The CDR3 has 14 amino acids. Trimming took off 2 bases at V and 1 base at J, with 9 bases between the two ends. Germline-derived CDR1 and CDR2 are SGHRS and YFSETQ. CDR3 bases: TGCGCCAGCAGCTTTCAACCTTCGAACACTGAAGCTTTCTTT. This codes for CASSFQPSNTEAFF.

V gene TRBV7-9 combines with J gene TRBJ1-2; D is uncertain. Germline loops: CDR1 SEHNR, CDR2 FQNEAQ (reference sequence). V lost 3 bases to trimming and J lost 7 bases, with 9 bases between them. This CDR3 is built from 12 residues. DNA for the CDR3: TGTGCCAGCAGCTTCTTGGGCTCTGGCTACACCTTC. Its protein is CASSFLGSGYTF.

The chain combines TRBV21-1 with TRBJ1-1. TRBV21-1 corresponds to a pseudogene. The CDR3 covers 15 residues. CDR3 region: CASSKLDQRNTEAFF. The CDR3 region has the DNA TGTGCCAGCAGCAAACTGGACCAGAGGAACACTGAAGCTTTCTTT.

A note on this clone: This same CDR3 is encoded by further DNA sequences in the sample. The J gene is TRBJ2-3, the V gene TRBV9; unclear D gene. V lost 2 bases, J lost 4 bases, and 8 bases lay in between. CDR1 and CDR2 (germline): SGDLS, YYNGEE. The CDR3 has 13 amino acids. The CDR3 protein is CASSVERPDTQYF. For the CDR3, the DNA is TGTGCCAGCAGCGTCGAAAGACCAGATACGCAGTATTTT.

The V call is TRBV5-1, the J call TRBJ2-5; D is ambiguous. The CDR3 spans 14 residues. In germline, CDR1 is SGHRS, CDR2 YFSETQ. Deletions cut 4 bases from V and 4 bases from J, with 14 bases between. CDR3 coding DNA: TGCGCCAGCAGCGACCCGAAGGGTTCAGAGACCCAGTACTTC. It yields the protein CASSDPKGSETQYF.

The V and J genes are TRBV4-3 and TRBJ1-1, with D unresolved. There are 16 residues in the CDR3. The V and J ends lost 3 bases and 1 base respectively, with 15 bases between them. The germline V gene has CDR1 LGHNA and CDR2 YSLEER. Here the CDR3 reads CASSHGTNWENTEAFF. In nucleotides, the CDR3 is TGCGCCAGCAGCCATGGTACTAATTGGGAGAACACTGAAGCTTTCTTT.

This chain joins TRBV5-1 and TRBJ1-3, with D perhaps TRBD1 (5 bases). Germline CDR1 and CDR2: SGHRS and YFSETQ. The V end was cut by 2 bases, the J end by 0 bases, with 12 bases between. This CDR3 region has 16 residues. CDR3 coding DNA: TGCGCCAGCAGCTTCGGGACGACCTTCTCTGGAAACACCATATATTTT. Protein: CASSFGTTFSGNTIYF.

The chain couples TRBV4-3 to TRBJ1-2; D unclear. The CDR3 totals 15 residues. Germline assignment: CDR1 LGHNA and CDR2 YSLEER. The V gene lost 1 base and the J gene lost 6 bases, with 15 bases spanning the gap. CDR3 coding DNA: TGCGCCAGCAGCCAAGTTACAGTCACGGGAAATGGCTACACCTTC. Protein product: CASSQVTVTGNGYTF.

The chain has TRBV15 and TRBJ2-7; 8 bases line up with TRBD2. The CDR3 consists of 15 residues. Losses at the gene ends were 1 base for V and 2 bases for J; bases not matched to a gene: 4. Per the germline V gene, CDR1 is LNHNV and CDR2 is YYDKDF (reference sequence). This CDR3 is CATSRAGTRAYEQYF. As DNA, the CDR3 is TGTGCCACCAGCAGAGCCGGGACTAGAGCCTACGAGCAGTACTTC.

The V and J genes are TRBV27 and TRBJ2-2, with 7 bases that match TRBD1. The CDR3 length is 14 residues. Per germline, CDR1 MNHEY and CDR2 SMNVEV (reference sequence). V lost 6 bases, J lost 5 bases, and 6 bases stayed unmatched. CDR3 sequence (DNA): TGTGCCAGCAGACAGGGGTCGGGGACCGGGGAGCTGTTTTTT. This encodes CASRQGSGTGELFF.